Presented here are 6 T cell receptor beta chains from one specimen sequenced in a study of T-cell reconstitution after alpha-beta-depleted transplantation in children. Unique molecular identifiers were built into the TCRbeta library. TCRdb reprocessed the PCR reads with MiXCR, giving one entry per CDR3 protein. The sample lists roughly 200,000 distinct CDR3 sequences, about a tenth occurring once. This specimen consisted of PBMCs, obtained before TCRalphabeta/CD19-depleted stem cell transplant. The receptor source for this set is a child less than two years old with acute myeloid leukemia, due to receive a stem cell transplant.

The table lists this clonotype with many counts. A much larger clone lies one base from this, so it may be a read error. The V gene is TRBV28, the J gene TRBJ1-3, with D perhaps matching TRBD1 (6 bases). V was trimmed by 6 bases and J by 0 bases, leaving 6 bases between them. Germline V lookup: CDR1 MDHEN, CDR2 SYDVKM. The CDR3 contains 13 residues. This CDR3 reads CASRDSSGNTIYF. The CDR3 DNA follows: TGTGCCAGCAGGGACAGCTCTGGAAACACCATATATTTT.

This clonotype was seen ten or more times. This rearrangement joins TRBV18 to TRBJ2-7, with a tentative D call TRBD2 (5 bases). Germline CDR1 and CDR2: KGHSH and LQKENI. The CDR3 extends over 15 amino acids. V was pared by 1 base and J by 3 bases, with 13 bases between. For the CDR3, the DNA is TGTGCCAGCTCACCACTCGACTTAGGGAGCTACGAGCAGTACTTC. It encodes CASSPLDLGSYEQYF.

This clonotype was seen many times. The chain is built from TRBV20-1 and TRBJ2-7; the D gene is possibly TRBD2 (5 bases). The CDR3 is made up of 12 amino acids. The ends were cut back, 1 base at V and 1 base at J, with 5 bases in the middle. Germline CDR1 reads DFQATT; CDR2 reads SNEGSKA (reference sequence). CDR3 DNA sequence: TGCAGTGCTAGAGGGGAGTCCTACGAGCAGTACTTC. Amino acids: CSARGESYEQYF.

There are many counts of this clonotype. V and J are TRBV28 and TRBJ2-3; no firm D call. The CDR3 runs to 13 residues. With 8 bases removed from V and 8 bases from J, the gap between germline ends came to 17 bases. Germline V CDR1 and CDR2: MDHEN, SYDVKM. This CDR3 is CASGPSPRGTQYF. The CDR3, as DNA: TGTGCCAGCGGACCCTCCCCCCGAGGTACGCAGTATTTT.

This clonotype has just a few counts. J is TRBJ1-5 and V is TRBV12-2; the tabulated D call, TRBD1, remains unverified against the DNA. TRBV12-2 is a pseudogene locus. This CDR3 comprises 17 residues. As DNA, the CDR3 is TGTGCAAGTCGCTCCTTAGTTGGGACAGCTCAAAATCAGCCCCAGCATTTT. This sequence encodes CASRSLVGTAQNQPQHF.

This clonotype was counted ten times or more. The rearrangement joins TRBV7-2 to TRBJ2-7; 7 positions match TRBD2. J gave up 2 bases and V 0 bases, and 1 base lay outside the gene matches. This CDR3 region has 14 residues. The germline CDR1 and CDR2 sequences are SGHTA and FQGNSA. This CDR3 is CASSLAGGPYEQYF. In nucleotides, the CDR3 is TGTGCCAGCAGCTTAGCGGGAGGGCCCTACGAGCAGTACTTC.